This T cell receptor (beta chain) originates from a study of blood T cells in healthy people across ages (dated by TCRdb to between 2015 and 2016). Background for the entire study: Template switching captured roughly one uniquely barcoded TCR beta cDNA molecule per two T cells in model experiments. The study measured age-related changes in TCR beta repertoire diversity using deep sequencing normalized with unique cDNA molecular identifiers. Four age groups were formed from the donors: young (average approximately 15 years), middle-aged (around 39), aged (around 68) and long-lived (82). Donors of different ages were randomly distributed across sequencing lanes to avoid experimental bias. The study analyzed two additional independent replicas of 1 million unique cDNA reads from the same blood draw for two donors, one aged 18 to 29 and one aged 80 or older. General findings and caveats noted by the study authors: Compared with the aged group, the long-lived group had more naive CD4+ T cells, fewer expanded clones and increased TCR diversity, a pattern suggesting age selection. Donor CMV infection status was unknown, potentially confounding age-related changes in expanded clonotypes. Estimates of total diversity based on one million sequenced T cells were considered lower bounds and underestimates. Bulk unsorted PBMC profiling prevented conclusive comparison of naive and antigen-experienced compartments. Observed TCR beta diversity per million T cells fell roughly linearly with age, and a significant reduction was already apparent by age about 38. The percentage of naive T cells measured by flow cytometry correlated strongly with observed TCR beta diversity.

This clonotype was counted once. The specificity of this receptor is unknown. Per-nucleotide qualities are absent, and no much larger clonotype sits a single base away. Resting on one read, the evidence is weak. The donors were around 39 Caucasian individuals from Russia, aged roughly 6 to 100 years, who were systemically healthy. Each donor gave ten milliliters of peripheral blood, drawn into EDTA-treated Vacutainer tubes. PBMCs were isolated by Ficoll-Paque density-gradient centrifugation, with at least 6 million obtained per sample. Total RNA was extracted from PBMCs with Trizol reagent, with at least 5.5 micrograms obtained per sample. Naive CD45RAhigh/CD27high T cell percentages were measured by flow cytometry on a PBMC aliquot from every donor. There are 16 amino acids in the CDR3, from cysteine to phenylalanine inclusive. Only the CDR3 region is kept as DNA, spanning 48 bases read in frame from base 1. Looking up the germline V gene yields CDR1 SGHTA and CDR2 FQGNSA. Relative to germline, V is missing 4 bases and J is missing 0 bases, with 5 bases of the junction outside any gene match.

The receptor library was made with 5' RACE. Reads for this sample came from an Illumina HiSeq 2500. The second PCR ran for roughly 7 to 11 cycles and used a J-beta primer mix along with a sample-barcoded 5' primer. A unique molecular identifier was introduced onto each TCR beta cDNA molecule by a template-switch 5' adaptor carrying 12 random nucleotides. Each sample yielded at least 2.5 million CDR3-containing paired-end reads. First-strand cDNA was synthesized from all RNA with the Mint cDNA synthesis kit, primed by a TRBC-specific oligonucleotide. Following uracil-DNA glycosylase treatment, a first 18-cycle PCR with universal primers M1SS and BC2_uni_R was performed on all cDNA. As for the original processing: For normalization, 1 million high-quality reads, each with a distinct molecular identifier, were randomly selected from each sample. Instead of being binned into consensus sequences, reads that shared molecular identifiers were thrown out. MiTCR, with a Q25 quality threshold and the strictest error-elimination algorithm, was used for CDR3 identification, clonotype clustering and error correction. A nonparametric unseen species model with Euler transformation was used to estimate a lower bound on total TCR beta diversity. Starting from the raw public reads, TCRdb applied fastp trimming at Q25, assembled clones with MiXCR and retained in-frame beta chains. Each CDR3 protein appears once, grouped with its most common genes and DNA. The V and J calls and clone size are TCRdb's, not the authors'. The sample has over 500,000 distinct CDR3 sequences on record, over 40% of them singletons. Of the sample, 13% falls within the top ten clones.

The chain links TRBV7-2 with TRBJ1-4; 7 bases in the middle match TRBD1. Sequenced sample: blood. This clonotype was sampled from an elderly woman in good health. The CDR3 loop reads CASSSDDRATNEKLFF. Read as DNA, the sequence is TGTGCCAGCAGCTCGGATGACAGGGCAACTAATGAAAAACTGTTTTTT.